The clone carrying this T cell receptor beta chain was seen a single time. The data originate from a study of T cell changes during pregnancy in multiple sclerosis. V was clipped by 5 bases and J by 2 bases, with 9 bases between them. CDR1 is SGHVS and CDR2 is FQNEAQ in the germline V gene. This CDR3 spans 13 amino acids. Measured with immunoSEQ multiplex PCR; TCRdb has only the in-frame clones, and not every one. The table shows 50,000 to 55,000 clones, with 90% to 95% occurring only once. The chain recombines TRBV7-8 with TRBJ1-2, with a weak D call TRBD1 (5 bases). The input for sequencing was CD4+ T cells from peripheral blood mononuclear cells, taken after pregnancy. The source of this sequence is a female donor with multiple sclerosis, enrolled in a pregnancy study. This CDR3 reads CASSPTVNYGYTF. In DNA, the CDR3 is TGTGCCAGCAGCCCGACAGTAAACTATGGCTACACCTTC.